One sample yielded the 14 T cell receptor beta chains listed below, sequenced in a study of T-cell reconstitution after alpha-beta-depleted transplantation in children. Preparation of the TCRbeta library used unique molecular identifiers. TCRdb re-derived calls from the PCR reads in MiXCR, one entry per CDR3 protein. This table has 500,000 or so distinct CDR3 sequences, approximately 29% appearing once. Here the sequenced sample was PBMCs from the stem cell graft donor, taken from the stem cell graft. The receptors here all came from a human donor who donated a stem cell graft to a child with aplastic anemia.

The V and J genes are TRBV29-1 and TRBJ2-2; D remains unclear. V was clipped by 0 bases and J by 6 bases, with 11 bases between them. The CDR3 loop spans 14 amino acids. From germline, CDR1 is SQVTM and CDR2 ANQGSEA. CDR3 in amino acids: CSVEDGVRPGELFF. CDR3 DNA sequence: TGCAGCGTTGAAGACGGAGTCCGGCCCGGGGAGCTGTTTTTT.

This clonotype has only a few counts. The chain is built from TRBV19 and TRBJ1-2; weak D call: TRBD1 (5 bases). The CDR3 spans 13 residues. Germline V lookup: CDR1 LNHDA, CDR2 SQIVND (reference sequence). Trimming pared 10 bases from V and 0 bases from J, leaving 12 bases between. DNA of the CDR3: TGTGCCACTCGGACACCTGCTAACTATGGCTACACCTTC. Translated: CATRTPANYGYTF.

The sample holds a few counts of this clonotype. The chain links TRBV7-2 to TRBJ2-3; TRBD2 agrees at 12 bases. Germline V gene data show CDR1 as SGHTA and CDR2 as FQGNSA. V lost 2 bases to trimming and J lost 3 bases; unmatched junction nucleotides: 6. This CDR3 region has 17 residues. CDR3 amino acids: CASSLLAGGPSTDTQYF. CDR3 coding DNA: TGTGCCAGCAGCTTACTAGCGGGAGGGCCCTCGACAGATACGCAGTATTTT.

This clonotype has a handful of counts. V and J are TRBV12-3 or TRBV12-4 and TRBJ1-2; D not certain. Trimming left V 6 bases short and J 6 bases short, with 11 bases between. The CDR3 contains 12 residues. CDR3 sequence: CASSPWQDGYTF. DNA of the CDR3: TGTGCCAGCAGCCCCTGGCAGGATGGCTACACCTTC.

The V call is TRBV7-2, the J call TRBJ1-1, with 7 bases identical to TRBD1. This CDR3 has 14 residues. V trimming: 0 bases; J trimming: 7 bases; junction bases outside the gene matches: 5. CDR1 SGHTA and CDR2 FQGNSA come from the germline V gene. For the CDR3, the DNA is TGTGCCAGCAGCTTAGCGGCTCGGACAGGTGAAGCTTTCTTT. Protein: CASSLAARTGEAFF.

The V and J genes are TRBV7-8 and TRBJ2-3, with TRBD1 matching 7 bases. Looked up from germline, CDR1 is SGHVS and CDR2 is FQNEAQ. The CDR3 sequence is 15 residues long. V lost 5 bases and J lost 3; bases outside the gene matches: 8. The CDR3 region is CASSPAGQVTDTQYF. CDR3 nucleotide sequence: TGTGCCAGCAGCCCCGCCGGACAGGTTACAGATACGCAGTATTTT. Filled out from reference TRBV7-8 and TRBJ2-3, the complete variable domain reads GAGVSQSPRYKVAKRGQDVALRCDPISGHVSLFWYQQALGQGPEFLTYFQNEAQLDKSGLPSDRFFAERPEGSVSTLKIQRTQQEDSAVYLCASSPAGQVTDTQYFGPGTRLTVL.

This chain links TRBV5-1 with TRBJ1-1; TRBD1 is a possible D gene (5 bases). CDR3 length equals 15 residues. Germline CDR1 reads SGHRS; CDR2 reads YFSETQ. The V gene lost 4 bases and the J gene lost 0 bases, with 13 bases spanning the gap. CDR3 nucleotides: TGCGCCAGCAGCCGGGGGGGGATTATGAACACTGAAGCTTTCTTT. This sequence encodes CASSRGGIMNTEAFF.

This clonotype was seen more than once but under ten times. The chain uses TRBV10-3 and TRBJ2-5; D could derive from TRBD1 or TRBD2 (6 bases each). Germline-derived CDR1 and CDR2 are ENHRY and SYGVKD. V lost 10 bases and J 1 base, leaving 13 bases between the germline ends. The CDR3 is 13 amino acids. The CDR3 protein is CATGGDIQETQYF. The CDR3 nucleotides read TGTGCCACAGGAGGGGACATCCAAGAGACCCAGTACTTC.

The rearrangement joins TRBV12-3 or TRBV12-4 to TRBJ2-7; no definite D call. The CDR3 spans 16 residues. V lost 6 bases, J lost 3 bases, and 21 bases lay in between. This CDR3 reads CASRSPIASPNYEQYV. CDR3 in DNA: TGTGCCAGCAGGTCTCCTATAGCTTCCCCCAACTACGAGCAGTACGTC.

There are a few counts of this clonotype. CDR3 sequence (DNA): TGTGCCAGCAGCTCGGGGGAGAGCACAGATACGCAGTATTTT. Translating gives CASSSGESTDTQYF. The V gene is TRBV7-2, the J gene TRBJ2-3; TRBD2 is a possible D gene (6 bases). The CDR3 runs 14 residues. Between the trimmed V and J ends, which lost 4 bases and 0 bases, there was a span of 8 bases. The V gene's germline CDR1 is SGHTA and CDR2 FQGNSA. The variable domain in full, completed from reference TRBV7-2 and TRBJ2-3, reads GAGVSQSPSNKVTEKGKDVELRCDPISGHTALYWYRQSLGQGLEFLIYFQGNSAPDKSGLPSDRFSAERTGGSVSTLTIQRTQQEDSAVYLCASSSGESTDTQYFGPGTRLTVL.

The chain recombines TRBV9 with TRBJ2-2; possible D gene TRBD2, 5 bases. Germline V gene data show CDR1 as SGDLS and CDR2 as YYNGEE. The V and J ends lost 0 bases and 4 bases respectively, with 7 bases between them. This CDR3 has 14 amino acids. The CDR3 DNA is TGTGCCAGCAGCGTAGGGGGAGCCACCGGGGAGCTGTTTTTT. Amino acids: CASSVGGATGELFF.

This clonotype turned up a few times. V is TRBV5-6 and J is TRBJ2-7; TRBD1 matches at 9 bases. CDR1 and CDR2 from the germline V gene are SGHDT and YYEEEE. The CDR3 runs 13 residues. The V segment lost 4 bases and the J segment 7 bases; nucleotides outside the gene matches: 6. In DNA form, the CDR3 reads TGTGCCAGCAGCCTACAGGGGGCTGAAGAGCAGTACTTC. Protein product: CASSLQGAEEQYF.

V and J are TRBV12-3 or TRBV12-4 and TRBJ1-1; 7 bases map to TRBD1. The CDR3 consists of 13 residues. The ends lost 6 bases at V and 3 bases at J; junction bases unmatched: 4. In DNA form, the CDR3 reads TGTGCCAGCAGACCGGACAGGCACACTGAAGCTTTCTTT. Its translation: CASRPDRHTEAFF.

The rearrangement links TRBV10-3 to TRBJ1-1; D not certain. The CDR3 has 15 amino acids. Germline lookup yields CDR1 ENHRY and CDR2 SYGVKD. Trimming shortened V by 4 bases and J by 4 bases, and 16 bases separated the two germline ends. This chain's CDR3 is CAISAGAGSGTEAFF. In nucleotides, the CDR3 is TGTGCCATCAGTGCCGGAGCGGGATCCGGCACTGAAGCTTTCTTT.